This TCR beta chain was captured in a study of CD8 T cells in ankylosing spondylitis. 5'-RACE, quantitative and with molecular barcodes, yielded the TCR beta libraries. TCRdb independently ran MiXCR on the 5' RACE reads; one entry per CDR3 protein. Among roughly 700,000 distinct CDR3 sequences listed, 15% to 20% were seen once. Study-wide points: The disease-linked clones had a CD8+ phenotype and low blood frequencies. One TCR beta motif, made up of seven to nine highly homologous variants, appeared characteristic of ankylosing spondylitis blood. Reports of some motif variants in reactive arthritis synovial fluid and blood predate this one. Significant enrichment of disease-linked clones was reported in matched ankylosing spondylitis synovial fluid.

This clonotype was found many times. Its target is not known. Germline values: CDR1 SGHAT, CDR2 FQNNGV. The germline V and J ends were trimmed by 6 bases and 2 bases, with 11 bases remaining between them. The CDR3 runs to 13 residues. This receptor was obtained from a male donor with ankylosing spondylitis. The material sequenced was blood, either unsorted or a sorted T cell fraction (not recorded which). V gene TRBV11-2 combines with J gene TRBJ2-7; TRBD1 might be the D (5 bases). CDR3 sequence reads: CASRPDSPYEQYF. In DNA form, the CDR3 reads TGTGCCAGCAGGCCCGACAGTCCCTACGAGCAGTACTTC.